The clone carrying this T cell receptor (beta chain) has ten or more counts. The data stem from a study of human T cells and chemical hapten exposure. Time point in this sample: pre-sensitization, week 0. Documented treatment: therapeutic diphenylcyclopropenone sensitization with weekly scalp DPC. This CDR3 is built from 14 residues. CDR1 and CDR2 (germline): SQVTM, ANQGSEA. V was clipped by 6 bases and J by 0 bases; unmatched bases: 4. In the library, unique molecular identifiers were attached to individual cDNA molecules. TCRdb redid the calling of the RACE reads with MiXCR, one entry per CDR3 protein. Counted here are about 53,000 distinct CDR3 sequences, more than 9% occurring once; the ten biggest clones make up around 9.5%.

The chain carries TRBV29-1 and TRBJ2-2, with 7 bases fitting TRBD1. Sequencing was performed on whole blood, taken in connection with sensitization to the hapten diphenylcyclopropenone (DPC). The origin of this receptor is a man between 35 and 55 years old with alopecia areata. Some clones in this sample may be carry-over from other donors' samples. CDR3 in amino acids: CSVIDRANTGELFF. In DNA, the CDR3 is TGCAGCGTCATAGACAGGGCGAACACCGGGGAGCTGTTTTTT.